Listed below are T cell receptor beta chains from one sample, sequenced in a study of regulatory T cells in long-lasting Graves disease. TCRdb re-analysed the multiplex PCR reads in MiXCR, keeping a single row per CDR3 protein. The repertoire holds approximately 350,000 distinct CDR3 sequences, with roughly 20% as singletons. The sample consisted of peripheral blood mononuclear cells (PBMCs), taken when the disease was refractory, from a patient treated with antithyroid drugs. The receptors were gathered from a woman in her forties with Graves disease. The CDR3 runs from the conserved cysteine through the conserved F or W. A D gene is named only where the DNA matches it firmly. Clone size is not always given. Where it is, it says once, few, many or a class for expanded clones.

>TRBV6-2/TRBV6-3|-|many|TRBJ2-4
TGTGCCAGCAGTTACCCTCAGAGTGCCAAAAACATTCAGTACTTC
CASSYPQSAKNIQYF
>TRBV6-1|TRBD1|few|TRBJ1-6
TGTGCCAGCAGTAAACCTATCCACAGGGGGAATGTTGATTCACCCCTCCACTTT
CASSKPIHRGNVDSPLHF
>TRBV14|TRBD2|-|TRBJ2-7
TGTGCCAGCAGCCATTCCATTCGCGGGAGACTATACGAGCAGTACTTC
CASSHSIRGRLYEQYF
>TRBV5-6|-|many|TRBJ1-5
TGTGCCAGCAGCTCCTCAGGGATTTGGGGCAATCAGCCCCAGCATTTT
CASSSSGIWGNQPQHF
>TRBV20-1|-|-|TRBJ2-7
TGCAGTGCTAGTTGGGCCTACGAGCAGTACTTC
CSASWAYEQYF
>TRBV2|TRBD1|many|TRBJ1-6
TGTGCCAGCAGTGCCCGGACAGGGCGGAATTCACCCCTCCACTTT
CASSARTGRNSPLHF
>TRBV2|-|many|TRBJ2-7
TGTGCCAGCAGTCCTGGGACTTACTACGAGCAGTACTTC
CASSPGTYYEQYF
>TRBV5-6|-|few|TRBJ2-2
TGTGCCAGCAGCTTTGGGTTCGACTTACCTTTTTCCGGGGAGCTGTTTTTT
CASSFGFDLPFSGELFF
>TRBV6-1|TRBD2|-|TRBJ2-7
TGTGCCAGCCAACTGCGGCTAGCGGGATCTCCGAACCCCTACGAGCAGTACTTC
CASQLRLAGSPNPYEQYF
>TRBV4-1|-|-|TRBJ2-7
TGCGCCAGCAGCCAAGGAGGGAAGTACGAGCAGTACTTC
CASSQGGKYEQYF
>TRBV28|-|many|TRBJ2-7
TGTGCCAGCAGTATAGACTACCTTTCAGCTACCTGGGGGGCCGTCGAGCAGTACTTC
CASSIDYLSATWGAVEQYF
>TRBV9|-|-|TRBJ2-5
TGTGCCAGCAGCGTAGATTACTCCCCGGTCGGGACCCAGTACTTC
CASSVDYSPVGTQYF
>TRBV28|-|many|TRBJ2-4
TGTGCCAGCAGTTCCACGGGGACAGCCAAAAACATTCAGTACTTC
CASSSTGTAKNIQYF
>TRBV28|TRBD1|many|TRBJ1-6
TGTGCCAGCAACCTTCCGGGACAGAATTCACCCCTCCACTTT
CASNLPGQNSPLHF
>TRBV20-1|-|few|TRBJ2-7
TGCAGTGCTAGTCGAGGGAACTCCTACGAGCAGTACTTC
CSASRGNSYEQYF
>TRBV28|-|-|TRBJ1-2
TGTGCCAGCACCAAGGTGGACTATGGCTACACCTTC
CASTKVDYGYTF
>TRBV29-1|-|few|TRBJ2-7
TGCAGCGTTGTCGGAGCGAACGAGCAGTACTTC
CSVVGANEQYF
>TRBV28|-|-|TRBJ2-1
TGTGCCAGCAGTACTCGGGGCAGGGGTGGCAATGAGCAGTTCTTC
CASSTRGRGGNEQFF
>TRBV7-9|-|-|TRBJ2-7
TGTGCCAGCAGCTTAACAGCGATCTCCTACGAGCAGTACTTC
CASSLTAISYEQYF
>TRBV5-1|TRBD1|-|TRBJ2-5
TGCGCCAGCCGACTTGGTACAGGGGAAGAGACCCAGTACTTC
CASRLGTGEETQYF
>TRBV27|-|-|TRBJ2-7
TGTGCCAGCAATACCCCCGGACGCCCGCGTTTTCGAGTCGGGCTGGGCGAGCAGTACTTC
CASNTPGRPRFRVGLGEQYF
>TRBV28|-|many|TRBJ2-7
TGTGCCAGCGAGTCCGCAGGGGTCTCCTACGAGCAGTACTTC
CASESAGVSYEQYF
>TRBV12-3/TRBV12-4|-|many|TRBJ2-7
TGTGCCAGCAGTAGACCGGGACTGCTAGCGTGGCAGTACTTC
CASSRPGLLAWQYF
>TRBV12-3/TRBV12-4|-|-|TRBJ2-1
TGTGCCAGCAGTCTTAGACCTGATGAGCAGTTCTTC
CASSLRPDEQFF
>TRBV14|-|few|TRBJ1-2
TGTGCCAGCAGCCTCATGCACTCGGGAAACTATGGCTACACCTTC
CASSLMHSGNYGYTF
>TRBV28|TRBD2|many|TRBJ2-7
TGTGCCAGCACCCATGGACTAGCGGGAGGTCTTGAGCAGTACTTC
CASTHGLAGGLEQYF
>TRBV2|TRBD2|-|TRBJ2-3
TGTGCCACCCGACTAGCCACAGATACGCAGTATTTT
CATRLATDTQYF
>TRBV6-1|-|-|TRBJ1-5
TGTGCCAGCATTGGGGGCGATTATAGCAATCAGCCCCAGCATTTT
CASIGGDYSNQPQHF
>TRBV5-1|TRBD1|many|TRBJ1-1
TGCGCCAGCAGCTTGTCCCAGTACGACAGGGAGGCTTTCTTT
CASSLSQYDREAFF
>TRBV11-2|-|few|TRBJ2-2
TGTGCCAGCAGGGGGGCGGGGGCGACCGGGGAGCTGTTTTTT
CASRGAGATGELFF
>TRBV5-1|-|many|TRBJ1-1
TGCGCCAGCAGCCAGAAACGGACGGCTAAGGTGACTGAAGCTTTCTTT
CASSQKRTAKVTEAFF
>TRBV28|-|many|TRBJ1-2
TGTGCCAGCAGTTTAGAACCCTTGACCTACTATGGCTACACCTTC
CASSLEPLTYYGYTF
>TRBV5-1|-|few|TRBJ1-6
TGCGCCAGCAGCTTTCTCGGAAGCAATTCACCCCTCCACTTT
CASSFLGSNSPLHF
>TRBV28|-|-|TRBJ1-1
TGTGCCAGCTCACCACCTAACCTGGGCTCCTCTAACACTGAAGCTTTCTTT
CASSPPNLGSSNTEAFF
>TRBV27|TRBD1|many|TRBJ1-2
TGTGCCAGCTCTCCGGGACAGGGGTTTCTTGGCTACACCTTC
CASSPGQGFLGYTF
>TRBV15|-|-|TRBJ2-1
TGTGCCACCAGCAGAGAGACCAGGGGCTATGAGCAGTTCTTC
CATSRETRGYEQFF
>TRBV15|TRBD1|many|TRBJ2-5
TGTGCCACCAGCACCGGACAGGGGAAGGGAGAGACCCAGTACTTC
CATSTGQGKGETQYF
>TRBV5-1|TRBD1|few|TRBJ1-1
TGCGCCAGCAGCGTACGGACAGGAACCAGGGGTACTGAAGCTTTCTTT
CASSVRTGTRGTEAFF
>TRBV28|-|many|TRBJ1-1
TGTGCCAGCAGTGTACCGTCCCCGTTATTCGAGAACACTGAAGCTTTCTTT
CASSVPSPLFENTEAFF
>TRBV7-9|TRBD2|many|TRBJ2-5
TGTGCCAGCAGCGTCTCGGGAGGACTCACACGGGAGACCCAGTACTTC
CASSVSGGLTRETQYF
>TRBV28|-|many|TRBJ2-7
TGTGCCAGCAGATCCGGGGGGCAGGGCCTAAACTTC
CASRSGGQGLNF
>TRBV12-5|-|many|TRBJ1-2
TGTGCTAGTGGTTTGACTTATAACTATGGCTACACCTTC
CASGLTYNYGYTF
>TRBV3-1|-|-|TRBJ1-5
TGTGCCAGCAGCTTGACAGGACTGCAGCCCCAGCATTTT
CASSLTGLQPQHF
>TRBV3-1|-|few|TRBJ2-7
TGTGCCAGCAGCCAAGGGACAGACTACGAGCAGTACTTC
CASSQGTDYEQYF
>TRBV7-3|-|many|TRBJ2-7
TGTGCCAGCAGCTCGAAGCAGTACTTC
CASSSKQYF
>TRBV20-1|TRBD1|-|TRBJ1-5
TGCAGTGCCCCGAGGACAGGGGGCCAATATAGCAATCAGCCCCAGCATTTT
CSAPRTGGQYSNQPQHF
>TRBV19|-|-|TRBJ1-6
TGTGCCAGTAGTATCCGACGGGAAGGATCACCCCTCCACTTT
CASSIRREGSPLHF
>TRBV20-1|-|-|TRBJ1-6
TGCAGTGCTAGAGATCTCCAGGGGAGGAATTCACCCCTCCACTTT
CSARDLQGRNSPLHF